This record looks at one T cell receptor beta chain sequence and its context. One junction end does not reproduce the germline sequence, and a read error may be involved. This specimen comes from a study of blood T cell repertoires in COVID-19. Study as a whole: Nucleic acid was either cDNA or gDNA, and it came from T cells, B-cell-depleted T cells, or PBMCs.

TCRdb keeps only in-frame clones here, not all; method: immunoSEQ multiplex PCR. Counted here are some 240,000 clones, around 90% occurring once; the ten biggest clones make up roughly 3%. The sequence derives from a woman aged 40 to 49 who had been exposed to COVID-19. The sequenced material came from PBMCs or T cells enriched from blood (not recorded which).

The CDR3 DNA reads as TGTGCCGGCAGTTACTTGAGCTATGGCTACACCTTC. Translating it yields CAGSYLSYGYTF. The chain carries TRBV6-2 or TRBV6-3 and TRBJ1-2; no reliable D call. The CDR3 is 12 residues long. Germline CDR1 MNHEY, CDR2 SVGEGT.